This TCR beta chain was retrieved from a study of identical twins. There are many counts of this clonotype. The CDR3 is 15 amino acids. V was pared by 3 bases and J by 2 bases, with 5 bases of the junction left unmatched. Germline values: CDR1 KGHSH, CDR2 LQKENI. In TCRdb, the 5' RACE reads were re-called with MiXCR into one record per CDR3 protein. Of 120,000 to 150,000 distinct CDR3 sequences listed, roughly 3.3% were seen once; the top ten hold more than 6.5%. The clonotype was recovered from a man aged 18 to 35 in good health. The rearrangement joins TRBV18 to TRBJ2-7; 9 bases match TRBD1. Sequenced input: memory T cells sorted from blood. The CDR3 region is CASSPLGQGAYEQYF. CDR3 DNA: TGTGCCAGCTCACCCTTGGGACAGGGTGCCTACGAGCAGTACTTC. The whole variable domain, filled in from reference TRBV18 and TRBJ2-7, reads NAGVMQNPRHLVRRRGQEARLRCSPMKGHSHVYWYRQLPEEGLKFMVYLQKENIIDESGMPKERFSAEFPKEGPSILRIQQVVRGDSAAYFCASSPLGQGAYEQYFGPGTRLTVT.